This record concerns one TCR beta chain sequence. At one boundary the junction diverges from the germline segment, which might be a read error. Per the original methods: Amplification of reference gene primers was used by the study to estimate nucleated cell counts. The data were produced by immunoSEQ multiplex PCR, yet TCRdb's version contains in-frame clones alone and is incomplete. V, J and clone size were drawn from that table, and D and trimming were deduced from the DNA. In the table there are about 150,000 clones, 87% of which are singletons. The CDR3 totals 13 residues. This sample is drawn from a study of blood T cell repertoires in COVID-19. Overall study: COVID-19 samples from acute and convalescent phases originated in the United States, Italy and Spain. The analysed material was cDNA or gDNA that came from T cells, B-cell-depleted T cells, or PBMCs.

The chain employs TRBV12-3 or TRBV12-4 and TRBJ2-7; 9 nucleotides agree with TRBD1. This sequence originates from a human donor in a cohort sampled during active COVID-19. Sequenced material: peripheral blood. The CDR3 spells CATTIGEGDREDF. In DNA, the CDR3 is TGTGCCACCACCATTGGGGAAGGGGACAGGGAGGACTTC.